The clone carrying this T cell receptor beta chain has more than one count but fewer than ten. These data belong to a study of blood T cell repertoires in COVID-19. Study summary: From the United States, Italy and Spain came samples of acute and convalescent COVID-19. PBMCs, B-cell-depleted T cells, or T cells provided the cDNA or gDNA that made up the material.

In the original workflow: Counts of nucleated cells, estimated from reference gene primer amplification, were obtained. The method was immunoSEQ multiplex PCR; TCRdb's version includes in-frame clones alone and lacks a portion of them. V, J and clone size are those of that table, while D and trimming were read from the DNA. The sample holds approximately 230,000 clones; more than 70% are singletons and the top ten take approximately 2%. CDR3 size: 19 residues. Germline assignment: CDR1 SGHRS and CDR2 YFSETQ. The V gene lost 0 bases and the J gene lost 2 bases, with 24 bases spanning the gap. V usage is TRBV5-1 and J usage is TRBJ2-7; D is undetermined. The specimen sequenced was peripheral blood. The source is a woman in her 40s who had recovered from COVID-19. CDR3 sequence reads: CASSLADGQANHKTYEQYF. CDR3 bases: TGCGCCAGCAGCTTGGCCGATGGGCAGGCCAACCATAAGACCTACGAGCAGTACTTC. The variable domain in full, completed from reference TRBV5-1 and TRBJ2-7, reads KAGVTQTPRYLIKTRGQQVTLSCSPISGHRSVSWYQQTPGQGLQFLFEYFSETQRNKGNFPGRFSGRQFSNSRSEMNVSTLELGDSALYLCASSLADGQANHKTYEQYFGPGTRLTVT.